Sequencing of this T cell receptor (beta chain) was carried out in a study of cytomegalovirus exposure and HLA in healthy donors. The CDR3 runs 12 residues. Looked up from germline, CDR1 is GTSNPN and CDR2 is SVGIG (reference sequence). V lost 3 bases and J lost 3, with 9 bases in between. The PCR employed 60 Vbeta primers together with 13 Jbeta primers. The table came from immunoSEQ multiplex PCR; TCRdb's copy has only in-frame clones and leaves some out. The sample holds over 150,000 clones, around 83% seen once. The J gene is TRBJ2-7, the V gene TRBV30, with D unresolved. The source of this sequence is a man aged 45-65 years in good health and CMV-seronegative. The sample comprised PBMCs. The CDR3 protein is CAWSLLYYEQYF. CDR3 DNA sequence: TGTGCCTGGAGCCTCCTTTACTACGAGCAGTACTTC.